This T cell receptor beta chain is from a study of T cells in Graves' hyperthyroidism and ophthalmopathy. The V and J ends lost 4 bases and 2 bases respectively, with 9 bases between them. The CDR3 consists of 14 residues. This clonotype has at least ten counts. Amplified TCR beta CDR3 regions came from RNA transcripts. The HTBI set primed first-round TCR CDR3 RT-PCR. TCRdb redid the calling of the multiplex PCR reads with MiXCR, one entry per CDR3 protein. The sample has 550,000 to 600,000 distinct CDR3 sequences, 14% seen once; the top ten hold more than 6%. This receptor was taken from a woman between 18 and 29 years old with Graves' ophthalmopathy. This chain uses TRBV12-3 or TRBV12-4 with TRBJ1-5; D gene ambiguous. The source material was blood. The CDR3 DNA is TGTGCCAGCAGTTCAACGTTTCGCAATCAGCCCCAGCATTTT. It translates to CASSSTFRNQPQHF.